The clone carrying this T cell receptor beta chain occurred a few times. Antigen: not known. Over 95% purity was reached by all sorted populations. This sample was taken from a study of beta chain features in type 1 diabetes. The study's findings and limits: Patients with type 1 diabetes carried fewer insertions and had more deletions at their VDJ junctions. Sampled from patients, naive, central memory and Treg TCRB repertoires appeared more similar than those sampled from healthy donors.

The CDR3 sequence is 17 residues long. CDR1 is LNHNV, CDR2 YYDKDF, per germline (reference sequence). Deletions cut 0 bases from V and 0 bases from J, with 11 bases between. Expressed TCRB transcripts were sequenced after all isolated RNA was converted to cDNA. Deep immunoSEQ sequencing covered naive, central memory and regulatory T cell samples. The method was immunoSEQ multiplex PCR; TCRdb's version includes in-frame clones alone and lacks a portion of them. The sample contains 900,000 or so clones, about 17% of which appear only once. The chain couples TRBV15 to TRBJ2-2; D is uncertain. Source material: naive CD4+ T cells from blood. This sequence was found in a young woman in good health. CDR3 amino acids: CATSRDPIFANTGELFF. For the CDR3, the DNA is TGTGCCACCAGCAGAGATCCTATTTTCGCGAACACCGGGGAGCTGTTTTTT.